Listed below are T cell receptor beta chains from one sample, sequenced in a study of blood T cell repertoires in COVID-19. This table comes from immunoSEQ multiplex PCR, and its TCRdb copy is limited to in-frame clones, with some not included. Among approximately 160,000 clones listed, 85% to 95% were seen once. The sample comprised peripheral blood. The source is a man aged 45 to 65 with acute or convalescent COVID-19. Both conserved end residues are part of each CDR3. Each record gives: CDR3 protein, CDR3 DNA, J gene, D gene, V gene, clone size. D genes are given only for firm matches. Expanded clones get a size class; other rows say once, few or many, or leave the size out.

CASSRGLGNTEAFF	TGTGCCAGCTCTCGGGGACTGGGGAACACTGAAGCTTTCTTT	TRBJ1-1	.	TRBV18	.
CASSRTGRYGYTF	TGTGCCAGCAGCCGGACAGGGAGGTATGGCTACACCTTC	TRBJ1-2	TRBD1	TRBV11-2	.
CASSPHPQAGWHF	TGTGCCAGCAGCCCCCACCCCCAGGCAGGTTGGCATTTT	TRBJ1-5	.	TRBV7-2	once
CASSVVAGPYNEQFF	TGTGCCAGCAGCGTAGTGGCGGGACCCTACAATGAGCAGTTCTTC	TRBJ2-1	.	TRBV9	.
CASSLGLTVPNEQFF	TGTGCCAGCAGCTTAGGCTTAACAGTTCCCAATGAGCAGTTCTTC	TRBJ2-1	.	TRBV13	once
CATSISGSYNEQFF	TGTGCCACCAGCATTAGCGGGTCCTACAATGAGCAGTTCTTC	TRBJ2-1	TRBD2	TRBV15	.
CASSLGGVNQPQHF	TGTGCCAGCAGCTTAGGAGGGGTCAATCAGCCCCAGCATTTT	TRBJ1-5	.	TRBV5-4	once
CASSQGTGTGFEKLFF	TGTGCCAGCAGCCAGGGAACCGGGACAGGGTTCGAAAAACTGTTTTTT	TRBJ1-4	TRBD1	TRBV4-2	.
CAWSATGSGGYTF	TGTGCCTGGAGTGCTACAGGGAGTGGAGGCTACACCTTC	TRBJ1-2	.	TRBV30	.
CASSQSPSWYGYTF	TGTGCCAGCAGCCAATCGCCCAGTTGGTATGGCTACACCTTC	TRBJ1-2	.	TRBV16	.
CASSKQGGNTEAFF	TGCGCCAGCAGCAAACAGGGCGGGAACACTGAAGCTTTCTTT	TRBJ1-1	.	TRBV5-1	.
CASSLRSVGASNEQFF	TGTGCCAGCAGTTTAAGGTCCGTAGGGGCAAGCAATGAGCAGTTCTTC	TRBJ2-1	.	TRBV7-8	.
CAISTGSGQPQHF	TGTGCCATCAGCACAGGTTCGGGTCAGCCCCAGCATTTT	TRBJ1-5	.	TRBV10-3	once
CASSESRIRGPYQETQYF	TGTGCCAGCAGTGAATCGAGGATAAGGGGGCCGTACCAAGAGACCCAGTACTTC	TRBJ2-5	TRBD1	TRBV25-1	once
CASRRDRGDQPQHF	TGTGCCAGCAGGAGAGACAGGGGAGATCAGCCCCAGCATTTT	TRBJ1-5	TRBD1	TRBV27	.
CASSSGTGGNIQYF	TGCGCCAGCAGCTCAGGGACAGGCGGAAACATTCAGTACTTC	TRBJ2-4	TRBD1	TRBV5-1	once
CASSIRTSGRNEQFF	TGTGCCAGTAGTATAAGGACTAGCGGGAGGAATGAGCAGTTCTTC	TRBJ2-1	TRBD2	TRBV19	.
CASSVEMGQKGSTDTQYF	TGTGCCAGCAGCGTAGAAATGGGACAAAAGGGGAGCACAGATACGCAGTATTTT	TRBJ2-3	.	TRBV9	.
CASSQVDREGSPLHF	TGCGCCAGCAGCCAAGTTGACAGGGAAGGTTCACCCCTCCACTTT	TRBJ1-6	TRBD1	TRBV4-1	.
CASSQTGLANNEQFF	TGTGCCAGCAGTCAAACGGGCCTAGCGAACAATGAGCAGTTCTTC	TRBJ2-1	.	TRBV7-2	.
CASSSTGIKIYGYTF	TGTGCCAGCAGTTCGACAGGGATTAAAATATATGGCTACACCTTC	TRBJ1-2	TRBD1	TRBV28	few
CAIRGAKAAYEQYF	TGTGCCATCAGGGGGGCGAAGGCGGCCTACGAGCAGTACTTC	TRBJ2-7	.	TRBV10-3	.
CASNLPASADSKQYF	TGTGCCAGCAACTTACCTGCAAGCGCAGATAGTAAGCAGTACTTC	TRBJ2-7	.	TRBV6-6	.
CASSSLAGGPVAGELFF	TGTGCCAGCAGTTCACTAGCGGGAGGGCCCGTGGCCGGGGAGCTGTTTTTT	TRBJ2-2	TRBD2	TRBV27	once
CASRGSRNQPQHF	TGTGCCAGCAGGGGCAGTCGCAATCAGCCCCAGCATTTT	TRBJ1-5	.	TRBV6-5	.
CASSIQQGLAVNTEAFF	TGTGCCAGCAGCATCCAACAGGGTTTGGCGGTGAACACTGAAGCTTTCTTT	TRBJ1-1	.	TRBV7-2	.
CASSPDRGRYTEAFF	TGTGCCAGCTCACCGGACAGGGGCAGGTACACTGAAGCTTTCTTT	TRBJ1-1	TRBD1	TRBV18	.
CASSIFSSGANVLTF	TGTGCCAGTAGTATTTTTAGCTCTGGGGCCAACGTCCTGACTTTC	TRBJ2-6	.	TRBV19	.
CASSPWTGGNTEAFF	TGTGCCAGCAGCCCCTGGACAGGGGGGAACACTGAAGCTTTCTTT	TRBJ1-1	TRBD1	TRBV6-5	.
CASSGDRGPKGQPQHF	TGTGCCAGCAGCGGGGACAGGGGGCCGAAGGGTCAGCCCCAGCATTTT	TRBJ1-5	TRBD1	TRBV28	.
CASSLSVTDTQYF	TGTGCCAGCAGCCTATCCGTGACAGATACGCAGTATTTT	TRBJ2-3	.	TRBV27	.
CASSPPGLGGDTQYF	TGTGCCAGCAGTCCCCCGGGACTAGGTGGAGATACGCAGTATTTT	TRBJ2-3	TRBD2	TRBV7-2	.
CAISKTSGEYSEQFF	TGTGCCATCAGTAAAACTAGCGGGGAGTACAGTGAGCAGTTCTTC	TRBJ2-1	TRBD2	TRBV10-3	.
CASRGGRAEQYF	TGTGCCAGCAGGGGCGGGAGGGCGGAGCAGTACTTC	TRBJ2-7	TRBD2	TRBV27	.
CASSLSGEGGETQYF	TGCGCCAGCAGCTTAAGCGGGGAGGGGGGGGAGACCCAGTACTTC	TRBJ2-5	.	TRBV5-1	.
CASSLGTASTEAFF	TGTGCCAGCAGCTTAGGGACAGCGAGCACTGAAGCTTTCTTT	TRBJ1-1	.	TRBV7-9	.
CASSWGDYNEQFF	TGTGCCAGCAGCTGGGGGGACTACAATGAGCAGTTCTTC	TRBJ2-1	.	TRBV6-5	.
CASSPAGRQGVSSETQYF	TGCGCCAGCAGCCCTGCGGGGCGTCAGGGCGTTTCTTCAGAGACCCAGTACTTC	TRBJ2-5	.	TRBV5-1	.
CASSENLNTEAFF	TGCGCCAGCAGTGAAAACTTGAACACTGAAGCTTTCTTT	TRBJ1-1	.	TRBV10-1	.
CASSLPGTGNTEAFF	TGTGCCAGCAGCTTGCCTGGGACAGGGAACACTGAAGCTTTCTTT	TRBJ1-1	TRBD1	TRBV5-4	.
CSATRVNGYTF	TGCAGTGCAACACGGGTCAATGGCTACACCTTC	TRBJ1-2	.	TRBV20-1	once
CASSLDPRLAGKETQYF	TGTGCCAGCAGCTTGGATCCTCGACTAGCGGGAAAAGAGACCCAGTACTTC	TRBJ2-5	TRBD2	TRBV5-4	.
CASSAGLAGSTAQYF	TGTGCCAGCAGCGCGGGACTAGCGGGATCGACGGCGCAGTATTTT	TRBJ2-3	TRBD2	TRBV7-6	.
CASSKDSTNYGYTF	TGTGCCAGCAGCAAAGACAGTACTAACTATGGCTACACCTTC	TRBJ1-2	.	TRBV28	.
CASSRREDTEAFF	TGTGCCAGCAGTCGCAGGGAGGACACTGAAGCTTTCTTT	TRBJ1-1	.	TRBV12-3/TRBV12-4	.
CAISGSGAADTQYF	TGTGCCATCAGTGGGTCAGGGGCGGCAGATACGCAGTATTTT	TRBJ2-3	.	TRBV10-3	.
CASSVDPGTSILFF	TGTGCCAGCAGCGTAGACCCCGGGACATCAATCCTGTTTTTT	TRBJ1-4	.	TRBV9	.
CAWSVGWGTRMETQYF	TGTGCCTGGAGTGTAGGCTGGGGGACTAGAATGGAGACCCAGTACTTC	TRBJ2-5	TRBD2	TRBV30	.
CASSPRTGEWNEQFF	TGTGCCAGCAGCCCCCGGACAGGGGAGTGGAATGAGCAGTTCTTC	TRBJ2-1	TRBD1	TRBV9	.
CASSFRLTTGELFF	TGTGCCAGCAGTTTTAGACTAACCACCGGGGAGCTGTTTTTT	TRBJ2-2	.	TRBV28	.
CASSLDGVSREQFF	TGCGCCAGCAGCTTGGATGGAGTTTCTCGGGAGCAGTTCTTC	TRBJ2-1	.	TRBV5-1	.
CASSMARNTGELFF	TGTGCCAGTAGTATGGCACGGAACACCGGGGAGCTGTTTTTT	TRBJ2-2	.	TRBV19	.
CASRTGNNYGYTF	TGTGCCAGCAGGACCGGGAATAACTATGGCTACACCTTC	TRBJ1-2	.	TRBV28	.
CASSYAGTGNHIQYF	TGTGCCAGCAGCTACGCCGGGACAGGGAACCACATTCAGTACTTC	TRBJ2-4	TRBD1	TRBV7-9	.
CASSVGQFNSPLHF	TGTGCCAGCAGCGTAGGTCAGTTTAATTCACCCCTCCACTTT	TRBJ1-6	.	TRBV9	.